The T cell receptor beta chain under discussion was sequenced for a study of cytomegalovirus exposure and HLA in healthy donors. This PCR relied on a set of 60 Vbeta primers and 13 Jbeta primers. This table comes from immunoSEQ multiplex PCR, and its TCRdb copy is limited to in-frame clones, with some not included. The table lists 85,000 to 130,000 clones, roughly three quarters of them singletons. Germline V lookup: CDR1 LGHNA, CDR2 YSLEER. V was trimmed by 3 bases and J by 6 bases, leaving 22 bases between them. This CDR3 has 17 amino acids. The V and J genes are TRBV4-3 and TRBJ2-3; D is perhaps TRBD2 (6 bases). This receptor was identified in a woman aged 40 to 49 in good health and CMV-seronegative. Sequencing was done on a sample of PBMCs. CDR3 in DNA: TGCGCCAGCAGCCATAATTTTGGCGGGGCCAAAGGGGATACGCAGTATTTT. Translating gives CASSHNFGGAKGDTQYF.